A selection of T cell receptor beta chains follows, all from one sample in a study of blood T cell repertoires in COVID-19. TCRdb's table, derived via immunoSEQ multiplex PCR, lists solely in-frame clones and lacks some. The table records a few hundred thousand clones, more than 75% of them present only once. Sequencing used peripheral blood. These receptors all come from a man between 60 and 75 years old who had recovered from COVID-19. CDR3s include the opening cysteine and the closing phenylalanine or tryptophan. D genes are given only for firm matches. For some rows the clone size is stated as once, few or many, or as a class when expanded; others skip it.

- - TRBJ2-3 TRBV4-2 TGTGCCAGCAGCCAAGGTGTGGACTCCTCAGATACGCAGTATTTT CASSQGVDSSDTQYF
- - TRBJ1-2 TRBV19 TGTGCCAGTAGTATAGACCAGGGAAACTATGGCTACACCTTC CASSIDQGNYGYTF
- - TRBJ2-2 TRBV7-3 TGTGCCAGCAGCCAGGGGAACACCGGGGAGCTGTTTTTT CASSQGNTGELFF
- - TRBJ1-2 TRBV4-3 TGCGCCAGCAGCCAAGAACGGGCAGGGGACGGTGGCTACACCTTC CASSQERAGDGGYTF
- - TRBJ1-2 TRBV3-1/TRBV3-2 TGTGCCAGCAGCCTGCAGGGACTTAACTATGGCTACACCTTC CASSLQGLNYGYTF
- - TRBJ1-6 TRBV27 TGTGCCAGCAGAATTCAGGGAAATAATTCACCCCTCCACTTT CASRIQGNNSPLHF
- - TRBJ2-7 TRBV27 TGTGCCAGCAGTTTCAAGGGGTTCGACGAGCAGTACTTC CASSFKGFDEQYF
- TRBD1 TRBJ1-6 TRBV2 TGTGCCAGCAGTAACCTAGGACAGGATAATTCACCCCTCCACTTT CASSNLGQDNSPLHF
- - TRBJ2-2 TRBV30 TGTGCCTGGAGTGTACGAAGCCCCGGGGAGCTGTTTTTT CAWSVRSPGELFF
- - TRBJ2-3 TRBV4-2 TGTGCCAGCAGCCAAGAACGGAGGGGGGGTGTAGATACGCAGTATTTT CASSQERRGGVDTQYF
- TRBD1 TRBJ1-2 TRBV2 TGTGCCAGAGGGACAGGGTTTGGCTACACCTTC CARGTGFGYTF
- - TRBJ2-1 TRBV5-4 TGTGCCAGCAGCCCCGTCGGGATCAGGGGAAATGAGCAGTTCTTC CASSPVGIRGNEQFF
- - TRBJ1-2 TRBV12-3/TRBV12-4 TGTGCCATCGAACAGGGAGTAGACTATGGCTACACCTTC CAIEQGVDYGYTF
- - TRBJ1-5 TRBV7-9 TGTGCCAGCAGCTTAGCGGAGGAACAGCCCCAGCATTTT CASSLAEEQPQHF
once TRBD1 TRBJ1-5 TRBV10-3 TGTGCCATCGCCGGGACAGATTTCGATCAGCCCCAGCATTTT CAIAGTDFDQPQHF
- - TRBJ2-5 TRBV5-4 TGTGCCAGCAGCTTGACTAGTCGGTTCGAGACCCAGTACTTC CASSLTSRFETQYF